The clone carrying this TCR beta chain has only a few counts. The sample comes from a study of identical twins. A universal primer site was created by template switching, with the cDNA bearing unique molecular identifiers. MiXCR, applied by TCRdb to the 5' RACE reads, yields one record per CDR3 protein. The repertoire holds some 900,000 distinct CDR3 sequences, 12% seen once, with roughly 1.5% in the top ten. Germline-derived CDR1 and CDR2 are SGHRS and YFSETQ. CDR3 length: 16 residues. Trimming removed 3 bases from V and 5 bases from J, with 20 bases in between. A further study also used this sample, focusing on yellow fever vaccine responses in identical twins.

This chain connects TRBV5-1 to TRBJ2-5; D is unclear. The sample taken for sequencing was PBMCs. The receptor's source is a woman between 18 and 29 years old in good health. The CDR3 reads CASSYGMGRNQETQYF. The CDR3 nucleotides read TGCGCCAGCAGCTACGGAATGGGTCGCAATCAGGAGACCCAGTACTTC.